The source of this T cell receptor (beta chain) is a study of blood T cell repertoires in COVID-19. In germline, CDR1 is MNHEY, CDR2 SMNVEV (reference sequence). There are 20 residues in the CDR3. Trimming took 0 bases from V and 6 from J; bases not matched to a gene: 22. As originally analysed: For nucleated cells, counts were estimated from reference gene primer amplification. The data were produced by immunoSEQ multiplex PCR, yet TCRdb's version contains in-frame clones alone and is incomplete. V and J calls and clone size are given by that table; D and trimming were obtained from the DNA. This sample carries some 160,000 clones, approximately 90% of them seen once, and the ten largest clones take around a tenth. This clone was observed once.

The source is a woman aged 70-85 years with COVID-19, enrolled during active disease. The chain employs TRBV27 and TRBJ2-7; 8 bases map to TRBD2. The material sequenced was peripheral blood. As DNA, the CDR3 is TGTGCCAGCAGTTTATCGCCCCCCGGGTGGGCGGGGGGACTCCGTAGCGAGCAGTACTTC. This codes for CASSLSPPGWAGGLRSEQYF.